This T cell receptor beta chain derives from a study of CD8+ T cells in alopecia areata. This clone was seen a single time. Sequencing relied on a cDNA template that was reverse transcribed from extracted RNA. The table came from immunoSEQ multiplex PCR; TCRdb's copy has only in-frame clones and leaves some out. The sample shows roughly 120,000 clones, 55% to 80% of them seen only once. Germline CDR1 and CDR2: MNHEY and SVGAGI. This CDR3 has 12 residues. V shed 10 bases and J 4 bases; nucleotides not matched to a gene: 6. The TCR comes from a human donor in good health. The genes are TRBV6-5 and TRBJ1-2; 7 nucleotides agree with TRBD1. What was sequenced was CD4+ T cells sorted from blood. The CDR3 sequence is CATRGGGYGYTF. CDR3 bases: TGTGCCACCAGGGGGGGAGGCTATGGCTACACCTTC.